These 2 T cell receptor beta chains originate from one sample sequenced in a study of T-cell reconstitution after alpha-beta-depleted transplantation in children. For TCRbeta, the library was prepared with unique molecular identifiers. Each CDR3 protein gets one entry after TCRdb re-called the PCR reads with MiXCR. Among 500,000 to 600,000 distinct CDR3 sequences, roughly 30% were seen once, and the ten largest hold just over 35%. This sample comprised PBMCs, obtained before TCRalphabeta/CD19-depleted stem cell transplant. Receptors were obtained from a boy in the first two years of life with Wiskott-Aldrich syndrome, due to receive a stem cell transplant.

The rearrangement joins TRBV5-1 to TRBJ2-3, with D possibly being TRBD1 (6 bases). Per the germline V gene, CDR1 is SGHRS and CDR2 is YFSETQ. The CDR3 covers 14 residues. V was trimmed by 0 bases and J by 4 bases, leaving 9 bases between them. The CDR3 DNA follows: TGCGCCAGCAGCTTGGGACAGGTGTCAGATACGCAGTATTTT. Translated, it gives CASSLGQVSDTQYF.

The J gene is TRBJ1-5, the V gene TRBV9, with D hard to call. Germline loops: CDR1 SGDLS, CDR2 YYNGEE. V was shortened by 0 bases and J by 6 bases, with 7 bases between the two germline ends. This CDR3 has 13 amino acids. CDR3 nucleotides: TGTGCCAGCAGCGTAGGCGACGGTCAGCCCCAGCATTTT. Translated: CASSVGDGQPQHF.